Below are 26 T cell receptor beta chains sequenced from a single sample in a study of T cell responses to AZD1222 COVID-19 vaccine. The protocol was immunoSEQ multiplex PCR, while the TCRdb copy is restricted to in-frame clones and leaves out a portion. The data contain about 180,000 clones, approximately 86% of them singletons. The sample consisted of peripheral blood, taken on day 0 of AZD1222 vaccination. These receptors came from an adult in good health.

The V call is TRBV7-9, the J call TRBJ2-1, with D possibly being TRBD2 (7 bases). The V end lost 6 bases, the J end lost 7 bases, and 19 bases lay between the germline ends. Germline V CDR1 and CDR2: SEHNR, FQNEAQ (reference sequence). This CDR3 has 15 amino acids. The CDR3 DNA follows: TGTGCCAGCAGTATCGGGGGGCGCTTGGGTAATGAGCAGTTCTTC. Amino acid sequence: CASSIGGRLGNEQFF.

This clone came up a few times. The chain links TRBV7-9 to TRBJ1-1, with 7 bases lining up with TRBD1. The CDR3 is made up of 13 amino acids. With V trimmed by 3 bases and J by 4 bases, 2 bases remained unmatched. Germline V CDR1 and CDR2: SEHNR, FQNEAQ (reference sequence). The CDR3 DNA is TGTGCCAGCAGCTTCGACAGGGCCACTGAAGCTTTCTTT. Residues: CASSFDRATEAFF.

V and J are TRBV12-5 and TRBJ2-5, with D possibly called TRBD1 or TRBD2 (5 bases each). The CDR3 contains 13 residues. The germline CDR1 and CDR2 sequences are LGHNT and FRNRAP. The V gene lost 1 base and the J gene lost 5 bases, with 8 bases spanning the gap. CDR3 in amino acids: CASGLGGDETQYF. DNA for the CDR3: TGTGCTAGTGGTTTGGGAGGGGATGAGACCCAGTACTTC.

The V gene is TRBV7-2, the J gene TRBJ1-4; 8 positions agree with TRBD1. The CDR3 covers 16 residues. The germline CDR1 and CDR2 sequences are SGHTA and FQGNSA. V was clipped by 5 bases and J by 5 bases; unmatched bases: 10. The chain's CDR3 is CASSAFSGQANEKLFF. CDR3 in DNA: TGTGCCAGCAGCGCCTTCTCGGGACAGGCGAATGAAAAACTGTTTTTT.

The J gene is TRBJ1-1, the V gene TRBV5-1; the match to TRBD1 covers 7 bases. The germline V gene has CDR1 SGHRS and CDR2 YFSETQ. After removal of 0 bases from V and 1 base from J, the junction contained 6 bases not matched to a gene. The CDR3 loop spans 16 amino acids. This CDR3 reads CASSLAFRGSNTEAFF. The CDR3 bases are TGCGCCAGCAGCTTGGCCTTCAGGGGGTCGAACACTGAAGCTTTCTTT.

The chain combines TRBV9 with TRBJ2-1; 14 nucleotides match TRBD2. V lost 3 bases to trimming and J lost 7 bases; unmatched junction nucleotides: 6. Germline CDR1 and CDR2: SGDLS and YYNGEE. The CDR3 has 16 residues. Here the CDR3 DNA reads TGTGCCAGCAGCGCACCGGGACTAGCGGGAGTTAATGAGCAGTTCTTC. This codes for CASSAPGLAGVNEQFF.

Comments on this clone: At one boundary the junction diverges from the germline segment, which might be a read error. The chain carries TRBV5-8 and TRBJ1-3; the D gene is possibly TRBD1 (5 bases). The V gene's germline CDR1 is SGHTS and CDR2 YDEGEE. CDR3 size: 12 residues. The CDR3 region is CASSSGAGPWDF. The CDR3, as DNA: TGTGCCAGCTCCTCTGGGGCCGGACCGTGGGATTTT.

CDR3 DNA sequence: TGTGCCAGCAGCCAGCCGGGGGGGAACACAGATACGCAGTATTTT. This gives the protein CASSQPGGNTDTQYF. V and J are TRBV7-2 and TRBJ2-3; TRBD2 aligns across 8 bases. The CDR3 has 15 amino acids. Germline lookup yields CDR1 SGHTA and CDR2 FQGNSA. With V trimmed by 5 bases and J by 2 bases, 6 bases remained unmatched.

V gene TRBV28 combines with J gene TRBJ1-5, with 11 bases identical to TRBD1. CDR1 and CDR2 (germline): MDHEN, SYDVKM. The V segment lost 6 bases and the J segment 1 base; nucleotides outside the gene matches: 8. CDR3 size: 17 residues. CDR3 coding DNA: TGTGCCAGCAGGTCCGGGACAGGGGGTTTAAGCAATCAGCCCCAGCATTTT. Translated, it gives CASRSGTGGLSNQPQHF.

CDR3 nucleotides: TGTGCCAGCTCCCCAGACTGGGGCAGCCAAAACACTGAAGCTTTCTTT. Its protein product is CASSPDWGSQNTEAFF. The rearrangement joins TRBV9 to TRBJ1-1; D is perhaps TRBD1 (5 bases). V was pared by 7 bases and J by 2 bases, with 21 bases between. Germline loops: CDR1 SGDLS, CDR2 YYNGEE. The CDR3 covers 16 residues.

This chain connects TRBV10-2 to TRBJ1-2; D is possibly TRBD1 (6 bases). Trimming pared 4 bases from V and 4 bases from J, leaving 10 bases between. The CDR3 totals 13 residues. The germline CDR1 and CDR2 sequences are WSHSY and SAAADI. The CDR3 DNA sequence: TGCGCCAGCAGTGGGGGGCAGGCCTATGGCTACACCTTC. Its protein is CASSGGQAYGYTF.

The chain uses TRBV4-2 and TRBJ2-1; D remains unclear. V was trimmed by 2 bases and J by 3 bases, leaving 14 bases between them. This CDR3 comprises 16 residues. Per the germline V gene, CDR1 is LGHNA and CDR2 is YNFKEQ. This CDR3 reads CASSQPPLGSYNEQFF. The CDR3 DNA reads TGTGCCAGCAGCCAACCCCCGCTCGGCAGCTACAATGAGCAGTTCTTC.

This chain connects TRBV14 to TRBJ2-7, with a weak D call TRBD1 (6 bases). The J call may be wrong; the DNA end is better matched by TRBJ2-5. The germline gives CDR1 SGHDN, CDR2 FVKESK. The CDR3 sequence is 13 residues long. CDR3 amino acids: CASSQAIRGTQYF. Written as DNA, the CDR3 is TGTGCCAGCAGCCAGGCCATCAGGGGGACCCAGTACTTC.

The CDR3 here is CASSLSDRDYNSPLHF. CDR3 nucleotides: TGTGCCAGCAGCTTATCGGATCGGGATTATAATTCACCCCTCCACTTT. The chain employs TRBV5-5 and TRBJ1-6; D not certain. Germline lookup yields CDR1 SGHKS and CDR2 YYEKEE (reference sequence). The CDR3 contains 16 residues. The germline V and J ends were trimmed by 2 bases and 4 bases, with 13 bases remaining between them. Complete variable domain (other parts from reference TRBV5-5 and TRBJ1-6): DAGVTQSPTHLIKTRGQQVTLRCSPISGHKSVSWYQQVLGQGPQFIFQYYEKEERGRGNFPDRFSARQFPNYSSELNVNALLLGDSALYLCASSLSDRDYNSPLHFGNGTRLTVT.

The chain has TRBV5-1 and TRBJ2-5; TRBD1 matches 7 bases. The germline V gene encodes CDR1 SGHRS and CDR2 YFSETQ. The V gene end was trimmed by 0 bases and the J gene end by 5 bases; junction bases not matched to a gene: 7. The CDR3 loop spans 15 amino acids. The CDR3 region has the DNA TGCGCCAGCAGCTTGGCCTCGACAGGGTTTGAGACCCAGTACTTC. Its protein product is CASSLASTGFETQYF.

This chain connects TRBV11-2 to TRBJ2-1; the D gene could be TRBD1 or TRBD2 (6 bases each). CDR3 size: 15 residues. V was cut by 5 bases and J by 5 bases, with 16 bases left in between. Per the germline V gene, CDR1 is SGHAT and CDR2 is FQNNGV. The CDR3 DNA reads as TGTGCCAGCAGCCCCCTAGGGGGAGGCAACAATGAGCAGTTCTTC. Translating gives CASSPLGGGNNEQFF.

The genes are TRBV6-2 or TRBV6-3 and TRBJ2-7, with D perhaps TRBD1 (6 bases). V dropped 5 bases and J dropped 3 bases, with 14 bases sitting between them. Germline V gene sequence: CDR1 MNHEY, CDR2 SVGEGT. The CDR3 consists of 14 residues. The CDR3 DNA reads TGTGCCAGCAGTACGGCACGGGACAACTACGAGCAGTACTTC. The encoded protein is CASSTARDNYEQYF.

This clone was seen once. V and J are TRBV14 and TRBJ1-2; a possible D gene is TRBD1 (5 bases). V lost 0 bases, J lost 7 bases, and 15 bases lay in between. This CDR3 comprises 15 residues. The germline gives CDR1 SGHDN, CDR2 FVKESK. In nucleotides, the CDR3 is TGTGCCAGCAGCCAAGATCGGAGGGGTTCGAGTGGCTACACCTTC. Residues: CASSQDRRGSSGYTF.

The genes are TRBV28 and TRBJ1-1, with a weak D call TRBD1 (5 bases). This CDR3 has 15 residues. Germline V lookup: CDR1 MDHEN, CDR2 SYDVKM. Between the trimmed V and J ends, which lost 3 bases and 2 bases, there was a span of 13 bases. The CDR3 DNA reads TGTGCCAGCAGTTTGGCCGGGGGGGACAACACTGAAGCTTTCTTT. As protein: CASSLAGGDNTEAFF.

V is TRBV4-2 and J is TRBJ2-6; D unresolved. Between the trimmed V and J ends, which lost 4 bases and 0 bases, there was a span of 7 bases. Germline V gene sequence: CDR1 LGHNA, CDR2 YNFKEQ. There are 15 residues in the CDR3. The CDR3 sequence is CASSLITSGANVLTF. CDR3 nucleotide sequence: TGTGCCAGCAGCCTAATCACCTCTGGGGCCAACGTCCTGACTTTC.

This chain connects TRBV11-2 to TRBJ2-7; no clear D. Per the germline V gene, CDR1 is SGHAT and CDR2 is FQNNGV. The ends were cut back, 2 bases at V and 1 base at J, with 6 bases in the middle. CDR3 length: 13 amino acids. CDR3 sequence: CASSLLGSYEQYF. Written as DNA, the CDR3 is TGTGCCAGCAGCTTACTTGGTTCCTACGAGCAGTACTTC.

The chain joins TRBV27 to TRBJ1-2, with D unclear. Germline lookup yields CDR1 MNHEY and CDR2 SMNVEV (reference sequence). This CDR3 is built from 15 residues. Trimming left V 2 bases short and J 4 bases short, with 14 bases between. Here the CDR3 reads CASSLRWGLIYGYTF. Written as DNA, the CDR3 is TGTGCCAGCAGTTTAAGATGGGGTCTTATCTATGGCTACACCTTC.

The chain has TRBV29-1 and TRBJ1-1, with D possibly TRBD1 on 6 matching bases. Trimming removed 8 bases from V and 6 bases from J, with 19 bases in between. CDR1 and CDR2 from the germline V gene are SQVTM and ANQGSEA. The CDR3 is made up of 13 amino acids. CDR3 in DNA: TGCAGCCTTAGCAGGGGTTTTTCCCCTGAAGCTTTCTTT. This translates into CSLSRGFSPEAFF. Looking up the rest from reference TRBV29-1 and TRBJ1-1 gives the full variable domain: SAVISQKPSRDICQRGTSLTIQCQVDSQVTMMFWYRQQPGQSLTLIATANQGSEATYESGFVIDKFPISRPNLTFSTLTVSNMSPEDSSIYLCSLSRGFSPEAFFGQGTRLTVV.

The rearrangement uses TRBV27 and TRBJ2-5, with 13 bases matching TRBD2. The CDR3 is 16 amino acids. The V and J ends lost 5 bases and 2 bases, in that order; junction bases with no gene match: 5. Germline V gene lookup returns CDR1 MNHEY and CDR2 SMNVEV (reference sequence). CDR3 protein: CASSPGTSGAQETQYF. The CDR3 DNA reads TGTGCCAGCAGTCCTGGGACTAGCGGGGCACAAGAGACCCAGTACTTC.

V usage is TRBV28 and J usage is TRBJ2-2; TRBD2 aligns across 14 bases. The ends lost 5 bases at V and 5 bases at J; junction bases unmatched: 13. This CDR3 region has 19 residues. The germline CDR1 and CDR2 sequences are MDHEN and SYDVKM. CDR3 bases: TGTGCCAGCAGTCACCTCTCCGGGACTAGCGGGAGATTAACCGGGGAGCTGTTTTTT. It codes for CASSHLSGTSGRLTGELFF.

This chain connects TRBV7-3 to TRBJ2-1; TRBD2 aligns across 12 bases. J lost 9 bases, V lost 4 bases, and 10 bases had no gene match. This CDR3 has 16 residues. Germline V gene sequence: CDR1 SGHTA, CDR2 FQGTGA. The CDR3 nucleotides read TGTGCCAGCAGCTCACTAGCGGGAGGCATGGCCGGTGAGCAGTTCTTC. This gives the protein CASSSLAGGMAGEQFF.